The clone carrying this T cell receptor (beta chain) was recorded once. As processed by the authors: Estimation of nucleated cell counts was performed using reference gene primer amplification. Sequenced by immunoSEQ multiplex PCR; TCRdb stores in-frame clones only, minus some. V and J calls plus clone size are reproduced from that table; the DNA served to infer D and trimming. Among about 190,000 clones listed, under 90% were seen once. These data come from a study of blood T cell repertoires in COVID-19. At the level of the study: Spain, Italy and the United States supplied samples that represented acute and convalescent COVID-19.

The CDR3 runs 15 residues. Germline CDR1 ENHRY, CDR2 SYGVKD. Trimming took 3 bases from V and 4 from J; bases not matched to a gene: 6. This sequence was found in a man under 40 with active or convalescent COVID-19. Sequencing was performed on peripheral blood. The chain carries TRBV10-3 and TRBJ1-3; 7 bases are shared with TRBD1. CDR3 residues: CAISDSTGLGNTIYF. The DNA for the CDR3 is TGTGCCATCAGTGATTCGACAGGGTTGGGAAACACCATATATTTT.